These 20 T cell receptor beta chains came from one sample sequenced in a study of T cell changes during pregnancy in multiple sclerosis. This table comes from immunoSEQ multiplex PCR, and its TCRdb copy is limited to in-frame clones, with some not included. This sample has approximately 40,000 clones, with about 90% found just once. Sequencing was performed on peripheral blood, taken in the first trimester of pregnancy. All receptors come from a female donor in good health, enrolled as a control in a pregnancy study.

V gene TRBV4-3 combines with J gene TRBJ1-1; the D gene is possibly TRBD1 (5 bases). CDR3 length: 17 residues. Germline CDR1 LGHNA, CDR2 YSLEER. Trimming stripped 0 bases from V and 3 bases from J, with 17 bases between. This CDR3 is CASSQEVSGGGDTEAFF. The CDR3 DNA follows: TGCGCCAGCAGCCAAGAAGTGTCGGGGGGTGGGGACACTGAAGCTTTCTTT.

CDR3 in DNA: TGTGCCAGCAGCTTGGGAGCTAGCGGGGCCTACGAGCAGTACTTC. This encodes CASSLGASGAYEQYF. The chain recombines TRBV5-6 with TRBJ2-7; 9 bases match TRBD2. The junction had 3 bases not matched to a gene; V was cut back by 0 bases and J by 2 bases. The CDR3 extends over 15 amino acids. CDR1 is SGHDT and CDR2 is YYEEEE in the germline V gene.

This clone appeared a single time. This chain uses TRBV11-2 with TRBJ2-7; 7 nucleotides align to TRBD2. The CDR3 contains 13 residues. Unmatched junction bases numbered 4, after V lost 6 bases and J lost 2 bases. Germline V gene lookup returns CDR1 SGHAT and CDR2 FQNNGV. Here the CDR3 DNA reads TGTGCCAGCAGTAGCGGGTCGCCCTACGAGCAGTACTTC. Translation gives CASSSGSPYEQYF.

The chain joins TRBV6-5 to TRBJ2-1; 7 bases are shared with TRBD1. The germline V gene encodes CDR1 MNHEY and CDR2 SVGAGI. Trimming took 7 bases from V and 4 from J; bases not matched to a gene: 10. The CDR3 is 15 amino acids. The DNA for the CDR3 is TGTGCCAGCACCCAGACCGGGACAGCTTACAATGAGCAGTTCTTC. Encoded protein: CASTQTGTAYNEQFF.

The V gene is TRBV20-1, the J gene TRBJ2-7, with TRBD2 matching 8 bases. The CDR3 is 11 residues long. The germline V gene encodes CDR1 DFQATT and CDR2 SNEGSKA (reference sequence). CDR3 sequence (DNA): TGCACGGCCGGGGGGGCTTACGAGCAGTACTTC. Residues: CTAGGAYEQYF.

This clone was observed a few times. V and J are TRBV7-9 and TRBJ1-2, with D hard to call. This CDR3 has 14 amino acids. Germline V gene lookup returns CDR1 SEHNR and CDR2 FQNEAQ (reference sequence). Trimming removed 4 bases at V and 1 base at J, with 10 bases between. CDR3 protein: CASSYPTVNYGYTF. CDR3 sequence (DNA): TGTGCCAGCAGCTACCCTACAGTTAACTATGGCTACACCTTC.

The chain couples TRBV7-3 to TRBJ2-1, with 12 positions matching TRBD2. The CDR3 spans 18 residues. From germline, CDR1 is SGHTA and CDR2 FQGTGA. The ends lost 4 bases at V and 4 bases at J; junction bases unmatched: 11. Here the CDR3 reads CASSSLTSGRPPYNEQFF. Written as DNA, the CDR3 is TGTGCCAGCAGCTCCTTAACTAGCGGGAGGCCTCCTTACAATGAGCAGTTCTTC.

This sequence joins TRBV9 and TRBJ2-1; 8 bases align to TRBD1. CDR3 length equals 15 residues. V shed 4 bases and J 3 bases; nucleotides not matched to a gene: 6. The V gene's germline CDR1 is SGDLS and CDR2 YYNGEE. The DNA of the CDR3 is TGTGCCAGCAGCCCTAGGGACAGGAGCTACAATGAGCAGTTCTTC. This codes for CASSPRDRSYNEQFF. Complete variable domain (other parts from reference TRBV9 and TRBJ2-1): DSGVTQTPKHLITATGQRVTLRCSPRSGDLSVYWYQQSLDQGLQFLIQYYNGEERAKGNILERFSAQQFPDLHSELNLSSLELGDSALYFCASSPRDRSYNEQFFGPGTRLTVL.

This clone was recorded once. The CDR3 coding sequence is TGTGCCAGCAGCCCCGTCGGGGGAAACACCGGGGAGCTGTTTTTT. Its protein is CASSPVGGNTGELFF. The V gene is TRBV7-9, the J gene TRBJ2-2, with D maybe TRBD2 (6 bases). Germline assignment: CDR1 SEHNR and CDR2 FQNEAQ (reference sequence). The CDR3 spans 15 residues. Trimming stripped 5 bases from V and 2 bases from J, with 12 bases between.

The rearrangement links TRBV27 to TRBJ2-1; 12 bases are shared with TRBD2. This CDR3 has 17 amino acids. After removal of 2 bases from V and 8 bases from J, the junction contained 10 bases not matched to a gene. Germline-derived CDR1 and CDR2 are MNHEY and SMNVEV (reference sequence). CDR3 in amino acids: CASSLVGPSGRVDEQFF. The DNA for the CDR3 is TGTGCCAGCAGTTTAGTCGGGCCTAGCGGGAGGGTGGATGAGCAGTTCTTC.

The V call is TRBV7-9, the J call TRBJ2-5; tentatively, D is TRBD1 (6 bases). The CDR3 has 16 amino acids. V was shortened by 3 bases and J by 2 bases, with 16 bases between the two germline ends. Germline CDR1 and CDR2: SEHNR and FQNEAQ (reference sequence). DNA of the CDR3: TGTGCCAGCAGCTTGGGTCAAGGGGGTACTCAAGAGACCCAGTACTTC. Translation: CASSLGQGGTQETQYF. The full variable domain, rest sourced from reference TRBV7-9 and TRBJ2-5, is DTGVSQNPRHKITKRGQNVTFRCDPISEHNRLYWYRQTLGQGPEFLTYFQNEAQLEKSRLLSDRFSAERPKGSFSTLEIQRTEQGDSAMYLCASSLGQGGTQETQYFGPGTRLLVL.

The gene calls are TRBV4-1 and TRBJ2-1, with TRBD2 as a possible D gene (5 bases). The ends were cut back, 7 bases at V and 0 bases at J, with 13 bases in the middle. Looked up from germline, CDR1 is MGHRA and CDR2 is YSYEKL. The CDR3 consists of 15 residues. For the CDR3, the DNA is TGCGCCAGCACCTCCGGAGGAGGCTCCTACAATGAGCAGTTCTTC. Encoded protein: CASTSGGGSYNEQFF.

The chain recombines TRBV10-1 with TRBJ1-1, with no clear D. V dropped 3 bases and J dropped 3 bases, with 17 bases sitting between them. This CDR3 is 16 amino acids long. Germline V gene sequence: CDR1 WNHNN, CDR2 SYGVQD (reference sequence). CDR3 sequence (DNA): TGCGCCAGCAGTGACCTCCGGGAGGGTCCGGACACTGAAGCTTTCTTT. Protein sequence: CASSDLREGPDTEAFF.

The genes are TRBV11-2 and TRBJ2-7; D possibly corresponds to TRBD1 (5 bases). The germline V gene encodes CDR1 SGHAT and CDR2 FQNNGV. The V end was cut by 1 base, the J end by 4 bases, with 14 bases between. This CDR3 has 15 amino acids. Here the CDR3 reads CASSLGDQGAYEQYF. The CDR3 DNA reads TGTGCCAGCAGCTTAGGTGATCAGGGCGCATACGAGCAGTACTTC.

This clone was seen at least ten times. The chain recombines TRBV10-1 with TRBJ2-2, with D possibly matching TRBD2 (6 bases). V was shortened by 9 bases and J by 3 bases, with 14 bases between the two germline ends. The germline V gene has CDR1 WNHNN and CDR2 SYGVQD (reference sequence). CDR3 length equals 14 residues. The DNA of the CDR3 is TGCGCCAGTCGCGGAGGGGCGGACACCGGGGAGCTGTTTTTT. Protein sequence: CASRGGADTGELFF.

The chain links TRBV30 to TRBJ2-5; 8 bases map to TRBD2. This CDR3 has 15 residues. Germline V CDR1 and CDR2: GTSNPN, SVGIG (reference sequence). Trimming removed 0 bases from V and 7 bases from J; junction bases left unmatched: 10. The CDR3 is CAWSVGLAGLPTQYF. The DNA of the CDR3 is TGTGCCTGGAGTGTCGGGCTAGCGGGCCTCCCGACCCAGTACTTC.

The rearrangement joins TRBV7-9 to TRBJ2-5; 7 positions match TRBD2. Germline assignment: CDR1 SEHNR and CDR2 FQNEAQ (reference sequence). After removal of 0 bases from V and 2 bases from J, the junction contained 6 bases not matched to a gene. The CDR3 has 16 amino acids. This chain's CDR3 is CASSLARLAEQETQYF. The CDR3 nucleotides are TGTGCCAGCAGCTTAGCGAGGCTAGCGGAGCAAGAGACCCAGTACTTC.

This rearrangement joins TRBV6-1 to TRBJ2-2, with 14 bases identical to TRBD2. The CDR3 extends over 19 amino acids. V lost 4 bases and J lost 3; bases outside the gene matches: 10. From germline, CDR1 is MNHNS and CDR2 SASEGT. The CDR3 protein is CASSALGQGLAGDTGELFF. The CDR3 DNA sequence: TGTGCCAGCAGTGCCCTGGGACAGGGACTAGCGGGAGACACCGGGGAGCTGTTTTTT.

This chain links TRBV6-6 with TRBJ2-7, with 7 bases matching TRBD1. This CDR3 is 14 amino acids long. CDR1 is MNHNY and CDR2 is SVGAGI in the germline V gene (reference sequence). Trimming took 6 bases from V and 3 from J; bases not matched to a gene: 8. CDR3 DNA: TGTGCCAGCAGGGACCGGGGACAGCTCTACGAGCAGTACTTC. Translated, it gives CASRDRGQLYEQYF.

The chain has TRBV5-1 and TRBJ2-3; TRBD2 aligns across 13 bases. The CDR3 totals 16 residues. Germline V gene lookup returns CDR1 SGHRS and CDR2 YFSETQ. J was trimmed by 2 bases and V by 3 bases; bases with no gene match: 3. CDR3 protein: CASSSGTSGTTDTQYF. The CDR3 DNA reads as TGCGCCAGCAGCTCCGGGACTAGCGGGACCACAGATACGCAGTATTTT.